Listed below are T cell receptor beta chains from one sample, sequenced in a study of identical twins. TCRdb fed the 5' RACE reads into MiXCR, producing one record per CDR3 protein. Among 350,000 to 450,000 distinct CDR3 sequences listed, about 18% were seen once. The sequenced material came from naive T cells sorted from blood. These receptors were taken from a man between 50 and 59 years old in good health. CDR3s include the opening cysteine and the closing phenylalanine or tryptophan. D genes are given only for firm matches. For some rows the clone size is stated as once, few or many, or as a class when expanded; others skip it.

V,size,D,length,J,DNA,CDR3
TRBV29-1,-,-,11,TRBJ2-1,TGCAGCGTTGAAGCCGGGGCTGAGCAGTTCTTC,CSVEAGAEQFF
TRBV20-1,-,-,14,TRBJ1-1,TGCAGTGCTAGAGTGGGGCACGCGAACACTGAAGCTTTCTTT,CSARVGHANTEAFF
TRBV12-3/TRBV12-4,-,-,14,TRBJ1-3,TGTGCCAGCAGTTCCCGCACGGACGGAAACACCATATATTTT,CASSSRTDGNTIYF
TRBV12-3/TRBV12-4,-,-,15,TRBJ1-3,TGTGCCAGCAGTTTTGCAGCGTTCTCTGGAAACACCATATATTTT,CASSFAAFSGNTIYF
TRBV4-3,few,-,14,TRBJ1-3,TGCGCCAGCAGGGAAGTGAGGGCTGGAAACACCATATATTTT,CASREVRAGNTIYF
TRBV5-1,-,TRBD2,16,TRBJ2-3,TGCGCCAGCAGCTTGGATCTAGCGGGAGGGGTTGATACGCAGTATTTT,CASSLDLAGGVDTQYF
TRBV7-2,many,-,17,TRBJ1-2,TGTGCCAGCAGCGTCTCGAATTTCTGGGCAGGCGCCTATGGCTACACCTTC,CASSVSNFWAGAYGYTF
TRBV20-1,many,-,17,TRBJ2-3,TGCAGTGCTAGAGCCTCAGGGGGGACCCTTAGCACAGATACGCAGTATTTT,CSARASGGTLSTDTQYF
TRBV12-3/TRBV12-4,many,-,13,TRBJ2-3,TGTGCCAGCAGTCTCAGGGGCCGAGATACGCAGTATTTT,CASSLRGRDTQYF
TRBV7-2,few,-,15,TRBJ1-2,TGTGCCAGCAGCGGCGGGGGCAGCAGGGCTAATGGCTACACCTTC,CASSGGGSRANGYTF
TRBV3-1,-,TRBD1,15,TRBJ2-5,TGTGCCAGCAGCCAACGGGACAGGGGTCAAGAGACCCAGTACTTC,CASSQRDRGQETQYF
TRBV11-2,many,TRBD2,18,TRBJ2-7,TGTGCCAGCAGCTCCCCAGGGCTAGCGGGGGGGCTGTGGTGGGAGCAGTACTTC,CASSSPGLAGGLWWEQYF
TRBV18,few,TRBD1,15,TRBJ2-7,TGTGCCAGCTCACCAGGGACAGGGGTTACCTACGAGCAGTACTTC,CASSPGTGVTYEQYF
TRBV12-3/TRBV12-4,many,TRBD1,14,TRBJ1-5,TGTGCCAGCAGTTTCGGACAGGGTTATCAGCCCCAGCATTTT,CASSFGQGYQPQHF
TRBV11-2,few,-,15,TRBJ1-1,TGTGCCAGCAGCTTAGGTCGGGGGGGGAACACTGAAGCTTTCTTT,CASSLGRGGNTEAFF
TRBV29-1,few,TRBD1,11,TRBJ1-2,TGCAGCGCGACAGGGGGCGATGGCTACACCTTC,CSATGGDGYTF
TRBV29-1,many,-,14,TRBJ2-1,TGCAGCGGCGCCCGTCCAACTAGAAGCAATGAGCAGTTCTTC,CSGARPTRSNEQFF
TRBV24-1,many,-,15,TRBJ2-2,TGTGCCACCAGTGATCAGTCAGCTTGGACCGGGGAGCTGTTTTTT,CATSDQSAWTGELFF
TRBV5-1,few,-,16,TRBJ2-7,TGCGCCAGCAGCTCCCACCGGGACACGGCCCCATACGAGCAGTACTTC,CASSSHRDTAPYEQYF
TRBV2,few,TRBD1,14,TRBJ1-4,TGTGCCAGCACGGATGGGACAGGGTATGAAAAACTGTTTTTT,CASTDGTGYEKLFF
TRBV12-3/TRBV12-4,-,-,15,TRBJ2-1,TGTGCCAGCAGTTCGGGGCAGGCTTTTTACAATGAGCAGTTCTTC,CASSSGQAFYNEQFF
TRBV5-6,few,-,16,TRBJ2-1,TGTGCCAGCACCTTCGCCCGGGGGCACTCCTACAATGAGCAGTTCTTC,CASTFARGHSYNEQFF
TRBV7-2,many,TRBD1,15,TRBJ1-1,TGTGCCAGCAGCTTCCAACAGGGGGTAAACACTGAAGCTTTCTTT,CASSFQQGVNTEAFF
TRBV20-1,few,-,11,TRBJ1-1,TGCAGTGCTGGGGGAAACACTGAAGCTTTCTTT,CSAGGNTEAFF
TRBV6-2/TRBV6-3,-,TRBD2,13,TRBJ2-7,TGTGCCAGCAGTTATAGCGGGCTTAGAGAGCAGTACTTC,CASSYSGLREQYF
TRBV7-2,few,TRBD2,16,TRBJ2-7,TGTGCCAGCAGCCCTAACGGACTAGCGATCTCCTACGAGCAGTACTTC,CASSPNGLAISYEQYF
TRBV7-3,-,-,14,TRBJ2-7,TGTGCCAGCAGCTTAGGGGGGGCAGGGTACGAGCAGTACTTC,CASSLGGAGYEQYF
TRBV25-1,-,TRBD2,16,TRBJ2-1,TGTGCCAGCAGTAAGGCGGGAGGGCCAGTAGGAAAAGAGCAGTTCTTC,CASSKAGGPVGKEQFF
TRBV4-3,many,-,13,TRBJ2-7,TGCGCCAGCAGCCAGTGGAGCTCCTACGAGCAGTACTTC,CASSQWSSYEQYF
TRBV29-1,few,-,10,TRBJ2-5,TGCAGCGTCCGAGAAGAGACCCAGTACTTC,CSVREETQYF
TRBV5-1,-,TRBD2,19,TRBJ2-1,TGCGCCAGCAGCGCGGGGACTAGCGGGAGGGCCAGCTCCTACAATGAGCAGTTCTTC,CASSAGTSGRASSYNEQFF
TRBV12-3/TRBV12-4,-,-,13,TRBJ1-2,TGTGCCAGCAGTCCACGGGGGACGGGTGGCTACACCTTC,CASSPRGTGGYTF
TRBV20-1,few,-,16,TRBJ1-6,TGCAGTGCTAAGAAGGGACTGGGCTCCTATAATTCACCCCTCCACTTT,CSAKKGLGSYNSPLHF
TRBV11-2,many,-,14,TRBJ1-2,TGTGCCAGCAGCTTAGTCGCCGGACTCTATGGCTACACCTTC,CASSLVAGLYGYTF
TRBV10-3,few,TRBD2,16,TRBJ2-3,TGTGCCACCACTCTCGGACTAGCGTCTAGCACAGATACGCAGTATTTT,CATTLGLASSTDTQYF
TRBV29-1,many,-,10,TRBJ1-4,TGCAGCGCAGGAGAGGAAAAACTGTTTTTT,CSAGEEKLFF
TRBV20-1,few,-,13,TRBJ2-2,TGCAGTGCTAGAGATCGGTCCACCGGGGAGCTGTTTTTT,CSARDRSTGELFF
TRBV5-1,-,-,15,TRBJ2-7,TGCGCCAGCAGCTTGGGCATGGGCGGGGACCACGAGCAGTACTTC,CASSLGMGGDHEQYF
TRBV4-3,many,-,16,TRBJ2-1,TGCGCCAGCAGCCAAGTCTCTTGGGGCCTTGGCAATGAGCAGTTCTTC,CASSQVSWGLGNEQFF
TRBV4-3,-,TRBD1,14,TRBJ2-7,TGCGCCAGCAGCCAAGAGGACAGGGGCTACGAGCAGTACTTC,CASSQEDRGYEQYF
TRBV20-1,few,-,17,TRBJ2-1,TGCAGTGCTAGAGAACTAGCTGGGATACGCTCCTACAATGAGCAGTTCTTC,CSARELAGIRSYNEQFF
TRBV20-1,many,-,16,TRBJ2-2,TGCAGTGCTAGATCAGGAGAGGCTCTGAACACCGGGGAGCTGTTTTTT,CSARSGEALNTGELFF
TRBV27,-,TRBD2,14,TRBJ2-7,TGTGCCAGCAGTGCGACTAGCGGGAGATACGAGCAGTACTTC,CASSATSGRYEQYF
TRBV20-1,-,TRBD2,14,TRBJ2-7,TGCAGTGCTAGACTAGCGGCCAGCTCCTACGAGCAGTACTTC,CSARLAASSYEQYF
TRBV4-1,-,-,15,TRBJ2-1,TGCGCCAGCAGCCAAGACGGCGGGATCTACAATGAGCAGTTCTTC,CASSQDGGIYNEQFF
TRBV7-9,-,-,16,TRBJ2-7,TGTGCCAGCAGCCCCTCCTTTGAGGGATTCCCCTACGAGCAGTACTTC,CASSPSFEGFPYEQYF
TRBV24-1,-,TRBD2,18,TRBJ2-1,TGTGCCACCAGTGATAGGACTAGCGGAACGAGCTCCTACAATGAGCAGTTCTTC,CATSDRTSGTSSYNEQFF
TRBV4-3,few,-,15,TRBJ1-5,TGCGCCAGCAGCCAAGATGGGCTGAGCAATCAGCCCCAGCATTTT,CASSQDGLSNQPQHF
TRBV5-6,few,TRBD1,14,TRBJ1-2,TGTGCCAGCAGCTGGACAGGGGCTCGAGGAGGCTACACCTTC,CASSWTGARGGYTF
TRBV4-3,few,TRBD2,14,TRBJ2-3,TGCGCCAGCAGCCAGGGAGGGAGTAGAGATACGCAGTATTTT,CASSQGGSRDTQYF
TRBV6-5,-,-,14,TRBJ2-7,TGTGCCAGCAGTTGGTCGGCACCAAATTACGAGCAGTACTTC,CASSWSAPNYEQYF
TRBV20-1,-,TRBD2,20,TRBJ2-5,TGCAGTGCTAGAGATTTCGGTAGTCTAGCGGGAGGGACCGGTGAGGAGACCCAGTACTTC,CSARDFGSLAGGTGEETQYF
TRBV3-1,many,-,14,TRBJ1-1,TGTGCCAGCAGCCAAGAGGGCAGGGCCACTGAAGCTTTCTTT,CASSQEGRATEAFF
TRBV10-3,few,-,12,TRBJ2-3,TGTGCCACCAGCTCTATAAGAGATACGCAGTATTTT,CATSSIRDTQYF
TRBV7-2,-,-,16,TRBJ2-5,TGTGCCAGCAGACCAAAGGGATGGACCGGCCAAGAGACCCAGTACTTC,CASRPKGWTGQETQYF
TRBV4-3,few,-,14,TRBJ2-7,TGCGCCAGCAGCCAAGATAGATCTGCCTACGAGCAGTACTTC,CASSQDRSAYEQYF
TRBV6-2/TRBV6-3,few,TRBD2,15,TRBJ2-1,TGTGCCAGCAGTTACTCTAGACTCGGGAGGAATGAGCAGTTCTTC,CASSYSRLGRNEQFF
TRBV5-1,-,-,14,TRBJ2-7,TGCGCCAGCAGCTTGGAGGGGGGGCGATACGAGCAGTACTTC,CASSLEGGRYEQYF
TRBV6-1,few,-,16,TRBJ2-1,TGTGCCAGTAACTTGGACGGTCTCGGGGGCTACAATGAGCAGTTCTTC,CASNLDGLGGYNEQFF